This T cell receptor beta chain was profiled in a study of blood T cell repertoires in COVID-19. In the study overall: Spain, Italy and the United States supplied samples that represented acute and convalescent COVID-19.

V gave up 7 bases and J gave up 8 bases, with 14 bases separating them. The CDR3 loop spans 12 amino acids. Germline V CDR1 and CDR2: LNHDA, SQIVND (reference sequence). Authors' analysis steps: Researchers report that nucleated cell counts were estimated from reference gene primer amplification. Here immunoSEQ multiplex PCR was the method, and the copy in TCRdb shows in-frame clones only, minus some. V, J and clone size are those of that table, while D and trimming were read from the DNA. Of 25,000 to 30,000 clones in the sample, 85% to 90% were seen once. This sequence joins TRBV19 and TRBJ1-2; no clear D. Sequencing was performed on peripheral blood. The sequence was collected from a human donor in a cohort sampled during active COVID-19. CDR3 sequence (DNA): TGTGCCAGTACCCGGACTTCTGGCGGCTACACCTTC. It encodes CASTRTSGGYTF.